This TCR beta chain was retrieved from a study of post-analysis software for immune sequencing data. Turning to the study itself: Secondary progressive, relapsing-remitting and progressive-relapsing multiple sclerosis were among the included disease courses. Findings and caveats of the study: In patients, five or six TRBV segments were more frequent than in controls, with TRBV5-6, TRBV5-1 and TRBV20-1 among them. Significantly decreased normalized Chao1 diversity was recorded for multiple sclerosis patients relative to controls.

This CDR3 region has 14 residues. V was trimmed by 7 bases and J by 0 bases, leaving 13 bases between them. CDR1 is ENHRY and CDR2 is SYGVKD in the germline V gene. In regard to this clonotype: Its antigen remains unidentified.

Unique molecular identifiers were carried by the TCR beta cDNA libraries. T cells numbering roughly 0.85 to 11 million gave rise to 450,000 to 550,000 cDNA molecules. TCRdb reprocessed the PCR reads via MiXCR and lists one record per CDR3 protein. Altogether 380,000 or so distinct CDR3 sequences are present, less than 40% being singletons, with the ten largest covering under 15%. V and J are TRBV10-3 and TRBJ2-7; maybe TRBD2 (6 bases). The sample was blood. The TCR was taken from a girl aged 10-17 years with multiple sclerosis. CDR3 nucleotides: TGTGCCATCAATGACCCCGGGAGCTCCTACGAGCAGTACTTC. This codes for CAINDPGSSYEQYF.